This paragraph covers one T cell receptor beta chain sequence. Antigen specificity is unknown. The data are from a study of cytomegalovirus exposure and HLA in healthy donors. General study points: In vitro work confirmed that three CMV-associated chains recognize CMV antigens. Excluded: some indistinguishable V segments such as TRBV6-2 and TRBV6-3.

Looked up from germline, CDR1 is SGHTS and CDR2 is YDEGEE. V shed 0 bases and J 9 bases; nucleotides not matched to a gene: 11. The CDR3 consists of 18 residues. PCR involved 60 Vbeta and 13 Jbeta primers. Sequenced by immunoSEQ multiplex PCR; TCRdb stores in-frame clones only, minus some. The table lists about 190,000 clones, roughly four fifths of them singletons, with approximately 3.1% in the top ten. The gene calls are TRBV5-8 and TRBJ2-1; 14 positions agree with TRBD2. Sequences were obtained from PBMCs. The receptor was derived from a woman aged 30 to 39 in good health and CMV-seropositive. CDR3 nucleotide sequence: TGTGCCAGCAGCTTGGGACTAGCGGGAGGGCCGTCCGATGGTGAGCAGTTCTTC. As protein: CASSLGLAGGPSDGEQFF.